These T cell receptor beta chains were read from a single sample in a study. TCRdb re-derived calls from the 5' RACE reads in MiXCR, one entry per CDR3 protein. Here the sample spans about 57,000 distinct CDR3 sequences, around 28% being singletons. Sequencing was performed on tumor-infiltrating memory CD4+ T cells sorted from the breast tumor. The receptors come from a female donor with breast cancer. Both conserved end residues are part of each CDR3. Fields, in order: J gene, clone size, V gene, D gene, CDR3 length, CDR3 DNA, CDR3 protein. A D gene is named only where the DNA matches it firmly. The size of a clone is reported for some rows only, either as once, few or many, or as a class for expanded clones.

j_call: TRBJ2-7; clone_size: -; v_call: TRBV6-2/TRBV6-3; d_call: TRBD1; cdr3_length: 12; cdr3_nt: TGTGCCAGTTCGGACAGGCCCTTCAAGCAGTACTTC; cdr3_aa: CASSDRPFKQYF
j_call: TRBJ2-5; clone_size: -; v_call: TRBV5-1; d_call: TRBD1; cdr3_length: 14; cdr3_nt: TGCGCCAGCAGCTGGACAGGGTTCGAAGAGACCCAGTACTTC; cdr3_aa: CASSWTGFEETQYF
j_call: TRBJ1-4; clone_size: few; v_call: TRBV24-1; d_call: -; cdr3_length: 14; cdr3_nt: TGTGCCACCAGTGACCCGAAGTTCCGGGGAAAACTGTTTTTT; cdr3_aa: CATSDPKFRGKLFF
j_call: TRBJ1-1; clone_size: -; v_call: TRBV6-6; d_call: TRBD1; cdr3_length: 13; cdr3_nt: TGTGCCAGCAACAGACAGGGAGGCACTGAAGCTTTCTTT; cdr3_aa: CASNRQGGTEAFF
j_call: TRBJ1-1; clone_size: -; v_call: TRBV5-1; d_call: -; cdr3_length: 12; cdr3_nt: TGCGCCAGCAGCCCGGACGGGACAGAAGCTTTCTTT; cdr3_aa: CASSPDGTEAFF
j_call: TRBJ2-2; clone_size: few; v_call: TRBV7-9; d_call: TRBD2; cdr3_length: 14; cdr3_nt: TGTGCCAGCGGGCGGGAGGCGAACACCGGGGAGCTGTTTTTT; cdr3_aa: CASGREANTGELFF
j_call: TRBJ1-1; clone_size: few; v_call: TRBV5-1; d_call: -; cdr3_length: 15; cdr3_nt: TGCAACAGCAGCTCCGGCGGTTTTGGGAACACTGAAGCTTTCTTT; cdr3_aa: CNSSSGGFGNTEAFF
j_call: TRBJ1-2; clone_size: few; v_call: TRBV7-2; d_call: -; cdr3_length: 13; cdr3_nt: TGTGCCAGCAGCCCGGGAAACTTCTATGGCTACACCTTC; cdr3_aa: CASSPGNFYGYTF
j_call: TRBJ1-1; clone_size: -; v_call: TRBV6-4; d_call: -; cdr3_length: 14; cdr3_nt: TGTGCCAGCAGCGACCACGAGTTGAACACTGAAGCTTTCTTT; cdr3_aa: CASSDHELNTEAFF
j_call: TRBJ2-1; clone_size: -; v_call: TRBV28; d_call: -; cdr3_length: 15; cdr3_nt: TGTGCCAGCAGGACTCCTACTACGCCCTACGATGAGCAGTTCTTC; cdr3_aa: CASRTPTTPYDEQFF
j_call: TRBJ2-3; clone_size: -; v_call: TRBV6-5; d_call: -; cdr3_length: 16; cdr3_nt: TGTGCCAGCAGTTACAGAGCAGGGGTTGGTACAGATACGCAGTATTTT; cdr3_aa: CASSYRAGVGTDTQYF
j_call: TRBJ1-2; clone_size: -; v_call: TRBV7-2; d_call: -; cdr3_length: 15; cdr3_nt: TGTGCCAGCAGCTTAGCGGCAGCATCTAACTATGGCTACACCTTC; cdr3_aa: CASSLAAASNYGYTF
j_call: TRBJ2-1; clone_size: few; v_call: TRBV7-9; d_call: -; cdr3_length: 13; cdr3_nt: TGTGCCAGCAGCTTATTTGTGGACAATGAGCAGTTCTTC; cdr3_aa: CASSLFVDNEQFF
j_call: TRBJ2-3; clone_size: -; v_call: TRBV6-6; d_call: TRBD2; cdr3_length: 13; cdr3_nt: TGTGCCAGCAGGCAGACCAGCGGGAGTGCGCAGTATTTT; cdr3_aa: CASRQTSGSAQYF
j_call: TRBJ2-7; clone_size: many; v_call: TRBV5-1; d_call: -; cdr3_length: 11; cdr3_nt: TGCGCCAGCAGGGATCTCTACGAGCAGTACTTC; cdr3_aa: CASRDLYEQYF
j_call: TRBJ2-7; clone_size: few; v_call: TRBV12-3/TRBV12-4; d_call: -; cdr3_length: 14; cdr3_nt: TGTGCCAGCAGCAGGGACCGAGACTCCTACGAGCAGTACTTC; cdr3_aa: CASSRDRDSYEQYF
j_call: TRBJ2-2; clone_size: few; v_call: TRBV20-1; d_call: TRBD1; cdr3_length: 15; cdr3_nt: TGCAGTGCCATCAGTGGGACAGGGGGGACCGGGGAGCTGTTTTTT; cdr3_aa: CSAISGTGGTGELFF
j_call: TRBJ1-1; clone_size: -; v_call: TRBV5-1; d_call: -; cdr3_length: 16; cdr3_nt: TGCGCCAGCAGCTCGGGATGGACGGCGATAAACACTGAAGCTTTCTTC; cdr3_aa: CASSSGWTAINTEAFF
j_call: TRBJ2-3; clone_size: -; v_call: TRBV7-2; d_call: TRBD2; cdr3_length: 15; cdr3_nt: TGTGCCAGCAGCTTAGCGGGAGGGCATACAGATACGCAGTATTTT; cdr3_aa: CASSLAGGHTDTQYF
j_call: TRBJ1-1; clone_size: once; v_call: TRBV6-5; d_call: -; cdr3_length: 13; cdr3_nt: TGTGCCAGCAGTCAAACAGTGGGCACTGAAGCTTTCTTT; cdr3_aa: CASSQTVGTEAFF
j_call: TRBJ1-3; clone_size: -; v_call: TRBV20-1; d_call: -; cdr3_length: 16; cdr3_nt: TGCAGTGCTAGCGATGACGGGTCCAGCTCGGGAAACACCATATATTTT; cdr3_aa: CSASDDGSSSGNTIYF
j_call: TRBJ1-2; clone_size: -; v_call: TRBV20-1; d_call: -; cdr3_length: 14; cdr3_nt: TGCAGTGCTAGAGCTATTGCATTATCCGATGGCTACACCTTC; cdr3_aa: CSARAIALSDGYTF
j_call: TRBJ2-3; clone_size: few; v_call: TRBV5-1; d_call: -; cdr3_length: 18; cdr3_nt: TGCGCCAGCAGCCCTCCTTACTCCGGGACGAAAAAAAGGAATACGCAGTATTTT; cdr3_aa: CASSPPYSGTKKRNTQYF